These T cell receptor beta chains were read from a single sample in a study of blood T cell repertoires in COVID-19. Using immunoSEQ multiplex PCR, the repertoire was profiled, and TCRdb retains in-frame clones only, with some absent. The sample includes 55,000 to 75,000 clones, about 88% of them seen just once. Sequencing was performed on peripheral blood. The receptors were sampled from a man aged 60 to 75 with acute or convalescent COVID-19. Both conserved end residues are part of each CDR3. The order of the fields is J gene, D gene, V gene, clone size, CDR3 DNA, CDR3 protein. D genes are given only for firm matches. Not all rows give a size; the values are once, few, many and, for expanded clones, a class.

>TRBJ1-2|-|TRBV2|once
TGTGCCAGCAGCCCGACAGAGAGTTATGGCTACACCTTC
CASSPTESYGYTF
>TRBJ2-7|TRBD1|TRBV7-9|once
TGTGCCAGCAGCATCGGACAGGGGAATATCTACGAGCAGTACTTC
CASSIGQGNIYEQYF
>TRBJ1-6|TRBD1|TRBV4-1|-
TGCGCCAGCAGCCGACCGACAGGGAATAATTCACCCCTCCACTTT
CASSRPTGNNSPLHF
>TRBJ1-2|-|TRBV19|-
TGTGCCAGTAGTATCGGGGATTATGGCTACACCTTC
CASSIGDYGYTF
>TRBJ2-5|-|TRBV2|-
TGTGCCAGCAGTGAAGTGGAGTATCAAGAGACCCAGTACTTC
CASSEVEYQETQYF
>TRBJ1-1|-|TRBV7-9|-
TGTGCCAGCAGCTTAGCCAGATCTTGGAACACTGAAGCTTTCTTT
CASSLARSWNTEAFF
>TRBJ2-3|TRBD2|TRBV13|-
TGTGCCAGCAGCTTTGGACTAGCGGGGCCCCTTGCAGATACGCAGTATTTT
CASSFGLAGPLADTQYF
>TRBJ1-2|-|TRBV6-5|-
TGTGCCAGCAGTAGTACAGGGCATTACGGCTACACCTTC
CASSSTGHYGYTF
>TRBJ1-3|-|TRBV6-1|-
TGTGCCAGCAGTGAATCAGTCGGCGTCTCGGGTTCTGGAAACACCATATATTTT
CASSESVGVSGSGNTIYF
>TRBJ1-2|TRBD1|TRBV16|-
TGTGCCAGCAGCCAAATAAAGGGGGCAAGTGGCTACACCTTC
CASSQIKGASGYTF